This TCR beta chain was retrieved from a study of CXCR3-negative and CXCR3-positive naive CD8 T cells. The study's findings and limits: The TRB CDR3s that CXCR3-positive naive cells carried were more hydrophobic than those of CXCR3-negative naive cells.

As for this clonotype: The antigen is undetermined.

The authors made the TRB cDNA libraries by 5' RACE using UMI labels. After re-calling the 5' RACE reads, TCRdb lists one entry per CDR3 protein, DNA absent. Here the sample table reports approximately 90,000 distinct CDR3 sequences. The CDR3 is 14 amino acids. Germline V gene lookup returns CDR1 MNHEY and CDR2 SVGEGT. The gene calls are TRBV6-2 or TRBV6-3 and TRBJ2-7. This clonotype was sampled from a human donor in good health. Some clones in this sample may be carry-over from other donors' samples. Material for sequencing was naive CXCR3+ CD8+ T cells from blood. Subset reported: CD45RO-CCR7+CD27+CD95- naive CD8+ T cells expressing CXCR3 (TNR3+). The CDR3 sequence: CASSYETSSDEQYF.